This TCR beta chain was captured by sequencing in a study of control samples from healthy donors and cancer patients. This CDR3 is built from 14 residues. V was pared by 5 bases and J by 2 bases, with 11 bases between. From germline, CDR1 is MDHEN and CDR2 SYDVKM. The assay was immunoSEQ multiplex PCR, and TCRdb's table has in-frame clones only and misses some. The repertoire includes 150,000 or so clones, around nine tenths of them detected once, and approximately 1.7% sits in the top ten. This receptor was obtained from a young man in good health. The sequenced sample was blood. The chain uses TRBV28 and TRBJ2-3, with TRBD1 as a possible D gene (6 bases). CDR3 nucleotides: TGTGCCAGCAGTCCGACAGGTGTCACAGATACGCAGTATTTT. The encoded protein is CASSPTGVTDTQYF.